This entry concerns a single T cell receptor (beta chain). What it binds is unknown. These data belong to a study of T-cell memory formation after mild COVID-19. Trimming removed 2 bases from V and 1 base from J; junction bases left unmatched: 19. CDR3 length: 20 residues. Germline V CDR1 and CDR2: KGHSH, LQKENI. TCRalpha and TCRbeta libraries used 5'RACE with constant-segment primers and UMIs. TCRdb recomputed calls from the 5' RACE reads with MiXCR, one row per CDR3 protein. The table shows a few hundred thousand distinct CDR3 sequences, with 25% to 30% occurring only once. Points from the study as a whole: Some responding clones appeared in pre-infection memory, suggesting cross-reactive memory joined.

Sequenced sample: PBMCs or a T cell subset sorted from them (not recorded which). The genes are TRBV18 and TRBJ1-1; TRBD1 matches 7 bases. The source is an adult woman who had mild COVID-19 (a few samples of this study predate the infection). Cell type and time point are not known. CDR3 loop: CASSPTWRQGRHAPNTEAFF. CDR3 DNA: TGTGCCAGCTCACCAACGTGGAGACAGGGACGACATGCTCCGAACACTGAAGCTTTCTTT.